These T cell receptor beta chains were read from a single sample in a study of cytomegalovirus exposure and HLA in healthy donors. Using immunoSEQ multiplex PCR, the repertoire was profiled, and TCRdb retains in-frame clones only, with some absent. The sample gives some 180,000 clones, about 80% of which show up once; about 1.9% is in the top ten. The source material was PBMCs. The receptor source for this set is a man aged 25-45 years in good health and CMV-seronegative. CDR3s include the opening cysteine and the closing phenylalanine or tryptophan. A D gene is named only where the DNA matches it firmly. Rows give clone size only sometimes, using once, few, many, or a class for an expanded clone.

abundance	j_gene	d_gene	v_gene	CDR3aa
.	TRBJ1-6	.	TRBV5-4	CASSLTPIAGLNSPLHF
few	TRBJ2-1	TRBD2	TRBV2	CASSEQGSGSEQFF
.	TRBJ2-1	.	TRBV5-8	CASSLALLARTYNEQFF
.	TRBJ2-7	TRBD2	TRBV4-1	CASSQDSSGRKTAEQYF
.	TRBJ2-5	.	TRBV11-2	CASSFGIQETQYF
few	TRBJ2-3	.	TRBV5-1	CASSSADSTDTQYF
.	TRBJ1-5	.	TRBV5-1	CASSLSPGQPQHF
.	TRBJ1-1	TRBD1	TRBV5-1	CASSWEQGVRTEAFF
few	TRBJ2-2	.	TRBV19	CASSEPGTTTGELFF
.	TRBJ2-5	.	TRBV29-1	CSVEEPGEYF
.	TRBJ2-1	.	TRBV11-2	CASSLELPISPYNEQFF
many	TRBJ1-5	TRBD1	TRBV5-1	CASSLVPQGDLPQHF
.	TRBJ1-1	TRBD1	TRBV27	CASSPRTGLNTEAFF
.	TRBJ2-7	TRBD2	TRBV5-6	CASSSGLGVDEQYF
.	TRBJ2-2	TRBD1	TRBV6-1	CASIRDRVTGELFF
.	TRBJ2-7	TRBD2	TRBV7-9	CASSLARPLAGTTYEQYF
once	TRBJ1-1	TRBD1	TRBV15	CATSRGQGDTEAFF
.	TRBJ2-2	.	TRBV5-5	CASSLGVTGELFF
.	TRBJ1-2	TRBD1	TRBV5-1	CASSSGQGVDGYTF
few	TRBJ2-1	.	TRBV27	CASSQEAVTEQFF
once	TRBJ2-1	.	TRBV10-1	CASSESRRNEQFF
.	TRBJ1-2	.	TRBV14	CASSQGLGWGYTF
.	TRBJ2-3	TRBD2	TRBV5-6	CASTEGLGTDTQYF
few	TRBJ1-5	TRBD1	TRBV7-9	CASSLEAGGASQPQHF
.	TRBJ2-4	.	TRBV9	CASSGSPSSKNIQYF
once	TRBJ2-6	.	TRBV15	CATSRILGGANVLTF
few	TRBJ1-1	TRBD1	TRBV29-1	CSGDRGPYTEAFF
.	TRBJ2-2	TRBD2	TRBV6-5	CASSYSGGRGTGELFF
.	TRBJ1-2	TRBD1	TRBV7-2	CASSQSPQGARGYTF
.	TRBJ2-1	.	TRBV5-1	CASSLVAPSGNYNEQFF
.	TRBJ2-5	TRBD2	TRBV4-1	CASSLAGGSVETQYF
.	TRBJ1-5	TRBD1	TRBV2	CASRPGQGLNNQPQHF
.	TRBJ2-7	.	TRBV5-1	CASSLGGRGTYEQYF
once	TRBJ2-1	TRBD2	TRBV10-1	CASSEGLADNEQFF
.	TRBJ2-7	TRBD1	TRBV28	CASRGQGSYEQYF
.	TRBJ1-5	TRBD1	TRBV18	CASSREQGGYQPQHF
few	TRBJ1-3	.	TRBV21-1	CASSKKFPSQGNTIYF
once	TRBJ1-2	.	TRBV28	CASSLAGGGRNVNTF
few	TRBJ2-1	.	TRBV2	CASTRSYNEQFF
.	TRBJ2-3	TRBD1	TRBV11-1	CASSPRQGVADTQYF
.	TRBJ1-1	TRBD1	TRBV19	CASSMDRGISEAFF
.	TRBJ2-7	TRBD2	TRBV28	CASSLAGGRGEQYF